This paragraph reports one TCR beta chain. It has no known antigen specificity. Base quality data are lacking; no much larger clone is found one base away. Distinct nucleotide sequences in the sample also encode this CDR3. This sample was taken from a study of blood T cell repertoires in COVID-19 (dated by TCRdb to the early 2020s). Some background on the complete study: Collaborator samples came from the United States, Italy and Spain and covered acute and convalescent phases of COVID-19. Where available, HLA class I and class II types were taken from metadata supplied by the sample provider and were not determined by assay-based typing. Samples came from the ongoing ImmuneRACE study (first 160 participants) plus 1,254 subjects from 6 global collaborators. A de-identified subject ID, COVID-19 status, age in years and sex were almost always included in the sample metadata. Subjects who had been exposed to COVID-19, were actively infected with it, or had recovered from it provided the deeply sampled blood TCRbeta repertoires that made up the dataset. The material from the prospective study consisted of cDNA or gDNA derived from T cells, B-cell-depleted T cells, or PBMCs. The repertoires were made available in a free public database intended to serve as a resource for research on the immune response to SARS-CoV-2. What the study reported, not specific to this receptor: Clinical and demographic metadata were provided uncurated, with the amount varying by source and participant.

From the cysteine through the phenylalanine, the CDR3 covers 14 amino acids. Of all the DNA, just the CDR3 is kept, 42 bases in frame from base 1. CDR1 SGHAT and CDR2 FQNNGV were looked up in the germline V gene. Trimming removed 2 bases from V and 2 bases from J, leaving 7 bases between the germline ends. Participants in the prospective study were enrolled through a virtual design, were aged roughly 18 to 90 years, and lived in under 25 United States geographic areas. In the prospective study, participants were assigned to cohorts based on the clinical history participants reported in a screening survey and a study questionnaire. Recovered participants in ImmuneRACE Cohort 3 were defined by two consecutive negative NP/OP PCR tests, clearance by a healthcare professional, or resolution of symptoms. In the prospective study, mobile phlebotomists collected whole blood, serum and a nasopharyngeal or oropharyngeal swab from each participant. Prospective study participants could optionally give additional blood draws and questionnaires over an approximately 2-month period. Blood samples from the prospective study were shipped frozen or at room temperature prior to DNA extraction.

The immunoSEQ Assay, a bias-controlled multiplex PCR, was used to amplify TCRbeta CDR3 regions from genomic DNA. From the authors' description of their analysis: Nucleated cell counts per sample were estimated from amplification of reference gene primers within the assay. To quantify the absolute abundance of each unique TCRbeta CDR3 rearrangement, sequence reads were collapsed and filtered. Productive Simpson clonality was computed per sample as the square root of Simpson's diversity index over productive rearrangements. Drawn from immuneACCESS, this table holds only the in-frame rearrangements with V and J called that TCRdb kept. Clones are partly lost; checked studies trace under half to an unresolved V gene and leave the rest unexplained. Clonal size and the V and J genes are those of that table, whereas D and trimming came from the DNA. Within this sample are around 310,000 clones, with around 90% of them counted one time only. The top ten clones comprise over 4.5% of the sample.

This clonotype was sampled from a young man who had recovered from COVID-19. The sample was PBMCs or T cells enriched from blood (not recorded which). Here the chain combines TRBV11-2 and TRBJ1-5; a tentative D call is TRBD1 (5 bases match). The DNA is TGTGCCAGCAGCTTATCGGGGGGCAATCAGCCCCAGCATTTT. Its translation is CASSLSGGNQPQHF.